Listed below are T cell receptor beta chains from one sample, sequenced in a study of blood T cell repertoires in COVID-19. TCRdb's copy holds only in-frame clones and misses some; the assay was immunoSEQ multiplex PCR. The sample includes 140,000 to 150,000 clones, over 70% seen only once; the top ten take around 6.1%. What was sequenced was peripheral blood. The source of these receptors is a man at least 80 years old with acute or convalescent COVID-19. Each CDR3 is given with its conserved first and last residue. Fields, in order: J gene, V gene, D gene, clone size, CDR3 protein, CDR3 DNA. The D gene is left open where the match is weak. Rows give clone size only sometimes, using once, few, many, or a class for an expanded clone.

>TRBJ2-2|TRBV10-3|TRBD2|NA
CAIRRAGGDTGELFF
TGTGCCATCAGACGAGCGGGAGGGGACACCGGGGAGCTGTTTTTT
>TRBJ1-6|TRBV6-1|NA|NA
CASSEGIGVSPLHF
TGTGCCAGCAGTGAAGGGATAGGGGTTTCACCCCTCCACTTT
>TRBJ2-7|TRBV11-2|TRBD1|NA
CASSRGWGQGLYEQYF
TGTGCCAGCAGCCGTGGGTGGGGACAGGGGTTGTACGAGCAGTACTTC
>TRBJ2-2|TRBV5-1|NA|NA
CASSLDSYTGELFF
TGCGCCAGCAGCTTGGACAGCTACACCGGGGAGCTGTTTTTT
>TRBJ2-3|TRBV15|NA|NA
CATSRDHLLAADTQYF
TGTGCCACCAGCAGAGATCATTTGTTAGCGGCAGATACGCAGTATTTT
>TRBJ2-5|TRBV7-8|TRBD1|NA
CASSLGQGQTQYF
TGTGCCAGCAGCTTGGGACAGGGTCAGACCCAGTACTTC
>TRBJ1-1|TRBV29-1|NA|NA
CSVVYRNTEAFF
TGCAGCGTTGTATACAGGAACACTGAAGCTTTCTTT
>TRBJ1-1|TRBV5-5|NA|NA
CASSGTGLGEAFF
TGTGCCAGCAGCGGAACAGGGTTGGGGGAAGCTTTCTTT
>TRBJ2-5|TRBV4-2|NA|NA
CASSRSLGAGAQETQYF
TGTGCCAGCAGCCGATCCCTCGGTGCGGGGGCCCAAGAGACCCAGTACTTC
>TRBJ2-7|TRBV5-4|NA|NA
CASSSLYGVEQYF
TGTGCCAGCAGCTCCCTTTACGGGGTCGAGCAGTACTTC
>TRBJ1-2|TRBV5-6|NA|once
CASSLTDRYYGYTF
TGTGCCAGCAGCTTGACCGACAGATACTATGGCTACACCTTC
>TRBJ2-1|TRBV5-1|NA|NA
CASSLAGWGGRRNEQFF
TGCGCCAGCAGCTTGGCCGGGTGGGGTGGGAGAAGAAATGAGCAGTTCTTC
>TRBJ2-5|TRBV10-3|TRBD2|NA
CAISGQGLAEETQYF
TGTGCCATCAGTGGGCAGGGACTAGCGGAAGAGACCCAGTACTTC
>TRBJ2-5|TRBV30|NA|NA
CAWSVSVETQYF
TGTGCCTGGAGTGTGTCTGTGGAGACCCAGTACTTC
>TRBJ2-5|TRBV5-5|NA|NA
CASSFQETQYF
TGTGCCAGCAGCTTTCAGGAGACCCAGTACTTC
>TRBJ2-1|TRBV6-1|NA|NA
CASSEAQKEEQFF
TGTGCCAGCAGTGAAGCGCAAAAGGAGGAGCAGTTCTTC
>TRBJ2-7|TRBV5-5|NA|few
CASSLEGEAYEQYF
TGTGCCAGCAGCTTGGAAGGGGAGGCGTACGAGCAGTACTTC
>TRBJ2-7|TRBV10-3|TRBD1|NA
CAISESGQGVGEQYF
TGTGCCATCAGTGAGTCGGGACAGGGGGTGGGTGAGCAGTACTTC
>TRBJ2-3|TRBV5-5|TRBD2|NA
CASSFRLAGRVDTQYF
TGTGCCAGCAGCTTCCGACTAGCGGGGAGGGTAGATACGCAGTATTTT
>TRBJ1-6|TRBV19|NA|NA
CASSISRGLDSPLHF
TGTGCCAGTAGTATATCCAGGGGTTTGGATTCACCCCTCCACTTT
>TRBJ2-7|TRBV7-3|TRBD2|NA
CASSPGGHSYEQYF
TGTGCCAGCAGCCCGGGGGGGCACTCCTACGAGCAGTACTTC
>TRBJ2-1|TRBV11-2|NA|NA
CASSLDPGGGGNEQFF
TGTGCCAGCAGCTTAGATCCCGGGGGAGGGGGGAATGAGCAGTTCTTC
>TRBJ2-1|TRBV4-1|NA|NA
CASSLPGSYNEQFF
TGCGCCAGCAGCCTACCGGGGTCCTACAATGAGCAGTTCTTC
>TRBJ1-4|TRBV2|TRBD1|NA
CASSPQGGINEKLFF
TGTGCCAGCAGTCCCCAGGGGGGTATAAATGAAAAACTGTTTTTT
>TRBJ2-5|TRBV6-5|TRBD2|NA
CASSYSGRGDSETQYF
TGTGCCAGCAGTTACTCGGGGCGGGGGGATTCGGAGACCCAGTACTTC
>TRBJ2-7|TRBV7-8|TRBD1|NA
CASSLRAFFQDRGNGQYF
TGTGCCAGCAGCTTAAGGGCCTTCTTTCAGGACAGGGGCAACGGGCAGTACTTC
>TRBJ1-5|TRBV18|NA|NA
CASSPRQRSGTINQPQHF
TGTGCCAGCTCACCACGTCAGCGATCGGGTACTATCAATCAGCCCCAGCATTTT
>TRBJ2-3|TRBV6-6|TRBD2|NA
CASSSSRTSEQYF
TGTGCCAGCAGTTCCTCCCGGACTAGTGAGCAGTATTTT
>TRBJ1-1|TRBV2|NA|NA
CASRGDGRTEAFF
TGTGCCAGCAGAGGGGATGGGAGGACTGAAGCTTTCTTT
>TRBJ2-3|TRBV6-4|TRBD1|NA
CASSALGQGSATQYF
TGTGCCAGCAGTGCACTAGGACAGGGTTCCGCTACGCAGTATTTT
>TRBJ2-2|TRBV11-2|TRBD2|NA
CASSYRTSGANTGELFF
TGTGCCAGCAGCTACCGAACTAGCGGAGCGAACACCGGGGAGCTGTTTTTT
>TRBJ2-2|TRBV5-4|NA|NA
CASSLGGDGNGELFF
TGTGCCAGCAGCTTGGGGGGCGATGGGAACGGGGAGCTGTTTTTT
>TRBJ2-7|TRBV27|TRBD2|few
CASSPGTSGSRAYEQYF
TGTGCCAGCAGTCCGGGGACTAGCGGGAGTAGGGCCTACGAGCAGTACTTC
>TRBJ2-7|TRBV3-1/TRBV3-2|TRBD1|once
CASSPTGGPYEQYF
TGTGCCAGCAGCCCCACAGGGGGCCCCTACGAGCAGTACTTC
>TRBJ2-5|TRBV2|NA|NA
CASKPNRDSETQYF
TGTGCCAGCAAACCGAACAGGGATTCGGAGACCCAGTACTTC
>TRBJ2-7|TRBV27|TRBD1|NA
CASSPNRGLSYEQYF
TGTGCCAGCAGTCCAAACAGGGGGCTCTCCTACGAGCAGTACTTC
>TRBJ1-6|TRBV5-5|NA|NA
CASSLGQGSSPLHF
TGTGCCAGCAGCTTGGGGCAGGGGAGTTCACCCCTCCACTTT
>TRBJ2-1|TRBV13|TRBD2|NA
CASRAGGSYNEQFF
TGTGCCAGCAGAGCGGGAGGATCCTACAATGAGCAGTTCTTC
>TRBJ2-1|TRBV11-3|NA|NA
CASSSRVKDEQFF
TGTGCCAGCAGCAGCAGGGTCAAGGATGAGCAGTTCTTC
>TRBJ2-7|TRBV6-6|TRBD2|NA
CASTRTSGAASSYEQYF
TGTGCCAGCACTCGGACTAGCGGGGCCGCCAGTTCCTACGAGCAGTACTTC